A single sample gave rise to the 20 T cell receptor beta chains below, sequenced in a study of CD8+CD57+ T cells in acquired aplastic anemia. Sequencing involved patients with CD8+CD57+ cell expansion previously shown by flow cytometry. TCR beta VDJ and CDR3 were profiled, and genomic DNA was the template. MiXCR, run by TCRdb on the reads, gives a single entry per CDR3 protein. The repertoire includes 200,000 to 250,000 distinct CDR3 sequences, around three fifths of them detected once, and roughly 64% sits in the top ten. The sample comprised sorted CD4+, CD8+, or CD8+CD57+ T cells (not recorded which) from PBMCs. The receptors come from a human donor with aplastic anemia.

J is TRBJ2-7 and V is TRBV24-1, with D possibly TRBD1 on 6 matching bases. Trimming took off 4 bases at V and 4 bases at J, with 16 bases between the two ends. The CDR3 covers 15 residues. CDR1 and CDR2 (germline): KGHDR, SFDVKD. CDR3 loop: CATSEKGEYRYEQYF. CDR3 nucleotide sequence: TGTGCCACCAGTGAAAAGGGGGAATATAGGTACGAGCAGTACTTC.

The chain carries TRBV24-1 and TRBJ2-5; TRBD1 aligns across 8 bases. V shed 4 bases and J 2 bases; nucleotides not matched to a gene: 5. This CDR3 is 15 amino acids long. From germline, CDR1 is KGHDR and CDR2 SFDVKD. The CDR3 region has the DNA TGTGCCACCAGTGACCCCGGACAGGGACAAGAGACCCAGTACTTC. Translated: CATSDPGQGQETQYF.

The chain is built from TRBV10-1 and TRBJ2-1; 14 bases line up with TRBD2. With 3 bases clipped from V and 2 bases from J, the junction kept 15 bases outside the gene matches. The CDR3 has 21 residues. The V gene's germline CDR1 is WNHNN and CDR2 SYGVQD (reference sequence). The CDR3 DNA reads as TGCGCCAGCAGTGACTTCAGTCCCGGGACTAGCGGGGGCCGTCCCTACAATGAGCAGTTCTTC. It encodes CASSDFSPGTSGGRPYNEQFF.

The chain employs TRBV24-1 and TRBJ2-2; D remains unclear. Germline V CDR1 and CDR2: KGHDR, SFDVKD. V was pared by 1 base and J by 0 bases, with 5 bases between. The CDR3 length is 15 residues. This chain's CDR3 is CATSDLRTNTGELFF. The CDR3 nucleotides are TGTGCCACCAGTGATTTACGGACGAACACCGGGGAGCTGTTTTTT.

This clonotype appeared a single time. This chain uses TRBV6-2 or TRBV6-3 with TRBJ1-6, with 7 nucleotides matching TRBD1. CDR1 MNHEY and CDR2 SVGEGT come from the germline V gene. The trim removed 8 bases at V and 7 bases at J, leaving 8 bases unmatched. This CDR3 spans 14 amino acids. The CDR3 protein is CASEKGQANSPLHF. The DNA of the CDR3 is TGTGCCAGCGAAAAAGGACAGGCGAATTCACCCCTCCACTTT.

A single count supports this clonotype. The rearrangement links TRBV29-1 to TRBJ2-7; D is perhaps TRBD1 or TRBD2 (7 bases each). Germline-derived CDR1 and CDR2 are SQVTM and ANQGSEA. The CDR3 spans 15 residues. V lost 5 bases to trimming and J lost 6 bases, with 23 bases between them. DNA of the CDR3: TGCAGCGTTCAAACTGGGACAGCGGGAACCTCCGAGCAGTACTTC. This sequence encodes CSVQTGTAGTSEQYF.

The chain links TRBV15 to TRBJ2-1, with 10 bases lining up with TRBD1. The germline V gene encodes CDR1 LNHNV and CDR2 YYDKDF (reference sequence). CDR3 size: 16 residues. With V trimmed by 3 bases and J by 5 bases, 7 bases remained unmatched. CDR3 bases: TGTGCCACCAGCAGCTTCCTGGACAGGGGGGACAATGAGCAGTTCTTC. It translates to CATSSFLDRGDNEQFF.

The genes are TRBV25-1 and TRBJ2-2, with D possibly TRBD2 on 7 matching bases. The germline V and J ends were trimmed by 1 base and 3 bases, with 12 bases remaining between them. Germline V gene data show CDR1 as MGHDK and CDR2 as SYGVNS. The CDR3 contains 16 residues. This CDR3 reads CASSEWGGADTGELFF. The CDR3 coding sequence is TGTGCCAGCAGTGAATGGGGGGGGGCAGACACCGGGGAGCTGTTTTTT. The whole variable domain, filled in from reference TRBV25-1 and TRBJ2-2, reads EADIYQTPRYLVIGTGKKITLECSQTMGHDKMYWYQQDPGMELHLIHYSYGVNSTEKGDLSSESTVSRIRTEHFPLTLESARPSHTSQYLCASSEWGGADTGELFFGEGSRLTVL.

V gene TRBV27 combines with J gene TRBJ2-7; no definite D call. Deletions cut 4 bases from V and 6 bases from J, with 10 bases between. The germline V gene encodes CDR1 MNHEY and CDR2 SMNVEV (reference sequence). The CDR3 is 12 residues long. The CDR3 bases are TGTGCCAGCAGTTCAAACGGGCTCGAGCAGTACTTC. Protein: CASSSNGLEQYF.

This clonotype showed up just a few times. V usage is TRBV29-1 and J usage is TRBJ1-2, with D hard to call. The germline V and J ends were trimmed by 3 bases and 0 bases, with 17 bases remaining between them. The germline gives CDR1 SQVTM, CDR2 ANQGSEA. The CDR3 has 16 amino acids. The CDR3 here is CSVDDWVTGTNYGYTF. CDR3 sequence (DNA): TGCAGCGTTGACGATTGGGTTACGGGAACTAACTATGGCTACACCTTC. Full variable domain (remainder filled in from reference TRBV29-1 and TRBJ1-2): SAVISQKPSRDICQRGTSLTIQCQVDSQVTMMFWYRQQPGQSLTLIATANQGSEATYESGFVIDKFPISRPNLTFSTLTVSNMSPEDSSIYLCSVDDWVTGTNYGYTFGSGTRLTVV.

This clonotype appeared many times. V is TRBV4-2 and J is TRBJ2-3; TRBD1 agrees at 7 bases. The CDR3 has 17 amino acids. Germline V gene data show CDR1 as LGHNA and CDR2 as YNFKEQ. The V gene end was trimmed by 0 bases and the J gene end by 6 bases; junction bases not matched to a gene: 12. The CDR3 spells CASSQDGGQKIYDTQYF. CDR3 sequence (DNA): TGTGCCAGCAGCCAAGATGGGGGACAGAAAATCTATGATACGCAGTATTTT.

This chain uses TRBV7-8 with TRBJ2-3; TRBD2 might be the D (6 bases). The V and J ends lost 2 bases and 2 bases respectively, with 14 bases between them. The length of the CDR3 is 16 residues. The germline V gene has CDR1 SGHVS and CDR2 FQNEAQ. The CDR3 is CASSLPTSRSTDTQYF. In DNA, the CDR3 is TGTGCCAGCAGCTTACCGACTAGTCGGTCCACAGATACGCAGTATTTT. The entire variable domain, with the rest obtained from reference TRBV7-8 and TRBJ2-3, is as follows: GAGVSQSPRYKVAKRGQDVALRCDPISGHVSLFWYQQALGQGPEFLTYFQNEAQLDKSGLPSDRFFAERPEGSVSTLKIQRTQQEDSAVYLCASSLPTSRSTDTQYFGPGTRLTVL.

The chain links TRBV19 to TRBJ2-6, with unresolved D. The CDR3 runs 14 residues. V was pared by 4 bases and J by 0 bases, with 4 bases between. From germline, CDR1 is LNHDA and CDR2 SQIVND (reference sequence). In DNA, the CDR3 is TGTGCCAGTAGTAAAGACTCTGGGGCCAACGTCCTGACTTTC. Protein product: CASSKDSGANVLTF.

A note on this clonotype: An end of the junction differs from the germline gene, which may be a read error. The chain couples TRBV4-1 to TRBJ2-1; TRBD2 matches 11 bases. CDR1 MGHRA and CDR2 YSYEKL come from the germline V gene. The CDR3 is 15 residues long. The CDR3 DNA reads TGCGCCAGCAGTCAGGGACTAGCGGTTTACAATGGGCAGTTCTTC. As protein: CASSQGLAVYNGQFF.

The chain recombines TRBV20-1 with TRBJ2-7; D tentatively reads TRBD1 or TRBD2 (5 bases each). Trimming cost V 3 bases and J 3 bases, with 12 bases left between them. The CDR3 loop spans 13 amino acids. Germline CDR1 DFQATT, CDR2 SNEGSKA (reference sequence). The CDR3 is CSARIRGGYEQYF. CDR3 nucleotides: TGCAGTGCTAGGATCCGGGGCGGCTACGAGCAGTACTTC.

This chain connects TRBV5-1 to TRBJ1-2, with D unresolved. The CDR3 spans 12 residues. Looked up from germline, CDR1 is SGHRS and CDR2 is YFSETQ. V lost 4 bases to trimming and J lost 6 bases, with 10 bases between them. CDR3 region: CASSPEGDGYTF. DNA for the CDR3: TGCGCCAGCAGCCCCGAGGGAGATGGCTACACCTTC.

V gene TRBV7-3 combines with J gene TRBJ2-5; possibly TRBD2 for D (6 bases). The CDR3 runs to 16 residues. Trimming cost V 2 bases and J 0 bases, with 13 bases left between them. Germline assignment: CDR1 SGHTA and CDR2 FQGTGA. The CDR3 loop is CASSLGSLANQETQYF. As DNA, the CDR3 is TGTGCCAGCAGCTTAGGGAGCCTAGCGAACCAAGAGACCCAGTACTTC.

This sequence joins TRBV2 and TRBJ1-2; a possible D gene is TRBD1 (6 bases). V was clipped by 7 bases and J by 6 bases, with 12 bases between them. CDR3 length: 12 amino acids. The germline CDR1 and CDR2 sequences are SNHLY and FYNNEI. The CDR3: CASIPGGHGYTF. The CDR3 DNA sequence: TGTGCCAGCATCCCCGGGGGGCATGGCTACACCTTC.

In this sample, this clonotype turned up once. The gene calls are TRBV4-1 and TRBJ1-2; 11 bases map to TRBD1. Unmatched junction bases numbered 6, after V lost 4 bases and J lost 8 bases. Germline V gene lookup returns CDR1 MGHRA and CDR2 YSYEKL. The CDR3 is made up of 14 amino acids. DNA of the CDR3: TGCGCCAGCAGCCTGGACAGGGGGCGCGAAGGCTACACCTTC. It encodes CASSLDRGREGYTF.

This clonotype is a singleton in its sample. V and J are TRBV6-5 and TRBJ2-7; possibly TRBD1 or TRBD2 for D (7 bases each). V was pared by 6 bases and J by 2 bases, with 11 bases between. CDR3 length equals 13 residues. CDR1 is MNHEY, CDR2 SVGAGI, per germline. CDR3 residues: CASRAGQPYEQYF. CDR3 in DNA: TGTGCCAGCAGAGCGGGACAGCCCTACGAGCAGTACTTC.